The 8 T cell receptor beta chains presented below share a single source sample, sequenced in a study of blood T cell repertoires in COVID-19. Assay: immunoSEQ multiplex PCR; the TCRdb copy retains only in-frame clones and omits some. The table includes fewer than 120,000 clones, roughly 85% detected once. Material: peripheral blood. These receptors all stem from a woman of 80 years or more with active or convalescent COVID-19.

This clone was picked up one time. The rearrangement uses TRBV2 and TRBJ1-4; 12 nucleotides match TRBD1. There are 17 residues in the CDR3. The ends lost 8 bases at V and 7 bases at J; junction bases unmatched: 14. In germline, CDR1 is SNHLY, CDR2 FYNNEI. CDR3 coding DNA: TGTGCCAGCTCGGACTCCGGGACAGGGGGCTCTGGTGAAAAACTGTTTTTT. Translated, it gives CASSDSGTGGSGEKLFF. The whole variable domain, filled in from reference TRBV2 and TRBJ1-4, reads EPEVTQTPSHQVTQMGQEVILRCVPISNHLYFYWYRQILGQKVEFLVSFYNNEISEKSEIFDDQFSVERPDGSNFTLKIRSTKLEDSAMYFCASSDSGTGGSGEKLFFGSGTQLSVL.

The chain carries TRBV12-5 and TRBJ2-7; a possible D gene is TRBD2 (6 bases). The V end lost 0 bases, the J end lost 4 bases, and 16 bases lay between the germline ends. The V gene's germline CDR1 is LGHNT and CDR2 FRNRAP. The CDR3 totals 16 residues. The CDR3 loop reads CASGLVVGTAIYEQYF. In DNA form, the CDR3 reads TGTGCTAGTGGTTTGGTAGTGGGGACTGCCATATACGAGCAGTACTTC.

CDR3 nucleotide sequence: TGTGCCAGCAGTGTGACAGGGAGTCGCTCACCCCTCCACTTT. Translation gives CASSVTGSRSPLHF. The chain combines TRBV6-2 or TRBV6-3 with TRBJ1-6; 7 positions agree with TRBD1. The CDR3 is 14 amino acids. The V and J ends lost 5 bases and 10 bases, in that order; junction bases with no gene match: 8. CDR1 MNHEY and CDR2 SVGEGT come from the germline V gene.

This sequence joins TRBV27 and TRBJ2-7; 8 positions agree with TRBD2. Germline V gene sequence: CDR1 MNHEY, CDR2 SMNVEV (reference sequence). CDR3 length: 14 amino acids. With V trimmed by 5 bases and J by 3 bases, 6 bases remained unmatched. The CDR3 DNA sequence: TGTGCCAGCAGTCTAGATCGGGGGGGCTACGAGCAGTACTTC. Translated: CASSLDRGGYEQYF.

The V and J genes are TRBV3-1 (or the pseudogene TRBV3-2) and TRBJ2-1; possible D gene TRBD1, 6 bases. V was cut by 1 base and J by 8 bases, with 9 bases left in between. The germline gives CDR1 LGHDT, CDR2 YNNKEL (reference sequence). The CDR3 length is 13 residues. The CDR3 region is CASSQGQEYEQFF. As DNA, the CDR3 is TGTGCCAGCAGCCAAGGACAGGAGTATGAGCAGTTCTTC.

The chain uses TRBV28 and TRBJ2-2; D not resolved. With 7 bases removed from V and 0 bases from J, the gap between germline ends came to 3 bases. The CDR3 is 12 residues long. Germline V gene sequence: CDR1 MDHEN, CDR2 SYDVKM. CDR3 amino acids: CASTANTGELFF. In nucleotides, the CDR3 is TGTGCCAGCACCGCGAACACCGGGGAGCTGTTTTTT.

This sequence joins TRBV28 and TRBJ1-4; 12 bases line up with TRBD1. V dropped 7 bases and J dropped 8; count of bases not matched to a gene: 2. The CDR3 consists of 13 residues. Germline V lookup: CDR1 MDHEN, CDR2 SYDVKM. The CDR3 DNA sequence: TGTGCCAGCACTGGGACAGGGGGCGAAAAACTGTTTTTT. Its protein product is CASTGTGGEKLFF.

V gene TRBV24-1 combines with J gene TRBJ1-1, with TRBD1 as a possible D gene (5 bases). Trimming cost V 4 bases and J 5 bases, with 13 bases left between them. Germline-derived CDR1 and CDR2 are KGHDR and SFDVKD. This CDR3 comprises 14 residues. This CDR3 is CATSDSGQITEAFF. CDR3 DNA: TGTGCCACCAGTGACTCCGGACAAATAACTGAAGCTTTCTTT.